A selection of T cell receptor beta chains follows, all from one sample in a study of post-analysis software for immune sequencing data. TCRdb independently ran MiXCR on the PCR reads; one entry per CDR3 protein. Altogether 800,000 to 950,000 distinct CDR3 sequences are present, around 50% being singletons, with the ten largest covering approximately 4.4%. The specimen sequenced was blood. All receptors come from a girl between 5 and 17 years old with multiple sclerosis. CDR3s include the opening cysteine and the closing phenylalanine or tryptophan. Each record gives: V gene, D gene, clone size, J gene, CDR3 protein, CDR3 DNA. The D gene is left open where the match is weak. Clone size is shown for a subset of rows, as once, few, many or a class of expanded clone.

v_gene: TRBV5-1
d_gene: NA
abundance: few
j_gene: TRBJ2-7
CDR3aa: CASSLGGSRGAYEQYF
CDR3nt: TGCGCCAGCAGCTTGGGTGGGTCCCGCGGGGCCTACGAGCAGTACTTC

v_gene: TRBV25-1
d_gene: TRBD1
abundance: NA
j_gene: TRBJ1-5
CDR3aa: CASSESSGTGDNQPQHF
CDR3nt: TGTGCCAGCAGTGAATCATCCGGGACAGGGGACAATCAGCCCCAGCATTTT

v_gene: TRBV5-1
d_gene: TRBD1
abundance: NA
j_gene: TRBJ1-1
CDR3aa: CASENFPGQGRNTEAFF
CDR3nt: TGCGCCAGCGAAAACTTCCCGGGACAGGGACGGAACACTGAAGCTTTCTTT

v_gene: TRBV3-1
d_gene: TRBD1
abundance: NA
j_gene: TRBJ2-3
CDR3aa: CASSQAPGQNVYF
CDR3nt: TGTGCCAGCAGCCAAGCTCCGGGACAGAACGTGTATTTT

v_gene: TRBV20-1
d_gene: TRBD1
abundance: NA
j_gene: TRBJ2-1
CDR3aa: CSARDPTGGNEQFF
CDR3nt: TGCAGTGCTAGAGATCCGACAGGGGGAAATGAGCAGTTCTTC

v_gene: TRBV7-3
d_gene: NA
abundance: NA
j_gene: TRBJ2-4
CDR3aa: CASSWDPKNIQYF
CDR3nt: TGTGCCAGCAGCTGGGACCCCAAAAACATTCAGTACTTC

v_gene: TRBV3-1
d_gene: NA
abundance: few
j_gene: TRBJ2-3
CDR3aa: CASSQDITGGGSDTQYF
CDR3nt: TGTGCCAGCAGCCAAGACATAACTGGGGGGGGCTCAGATACGCAGTATTTT

v_gene: TRBV20-1
d_gene: NA
abundance: few
j_gene: TRBJ2-7
CDR3aa: CSARSGSRYEQYF
CDR3nt: TGCAGTGCTAGAAGCGGCAGTCGGTACGAGCAGTACTTC

v_gene: TRBV12-3/TRBV12-4
d_gene: NA
abundance: NA
j_gene: TRBJ1-2
CDR3aa: CASSSQGIYGYTF
CDR3nt: TGTGCCAGCAGTTCACAAGGGATTTATGGCTACACCTTC

v_gene: TRBV5-6
d_gene: NA
abundance: few
j_gene: TRBJ2-1
CDR3aa: CASSYLPNEQFF
CDR3nt: TGTGCCAGCAGCTATCTCCCCAATGAGCAGTTCTTC

v_gene: TRBV2
d_gene: NA
abundance: NA
j_gene: TRBJ2-7
CDR3aa: CASTDLGRLHYEQYF
CDR3nt: TGTGCCAGCACCGATTTGGGGCGATTACACTACGAGCAGTACTTC

v_gene: TRBV3-1
d_gene: NA
abundance: once
j_gene: TRBJ2-3
CDR3aa: CASSHTREATDTQYF
CDR3nt: TGTGCCAGCAGCCATACGAGGGAGGCTACAGATACGCAGTATTTT

v_gene: TRBV7-6
d_gene: TRBD1
abundance: NA
j_gene: TRBJ2-7
CDR3aa: CASSGFDRGYEQYF
CDR3nt: TGTGCCAGCAGCGGGTTCGACAGGGGCTACGAGCAGTACTTC

v_gene: TRBV10-1
d_gene: NA
abundance: NA
j_gene: TRBJ2-1
CDR3aa: CASSENGDEQFF
CDR3nt: TGCGCCAGCAGTGAAAACGGTGATGAACAGTTCTTC

v_gene: TRBV20-1
d_gene: TRBD1
abundance: NA
j_gene: TRBJ2-1
CDR3aa: CSASWTGGNEQFF
CDR3nt: TGCAGTGCTAGTTGGACAGGCGGCAATGAGCAGTTCTTC

v_gene: TRBV20-1
d_gene: TRBD2
abundance: NA
j_gene: TRBJ2-1
CDR3aa: CSANGASGRSPYNEQFF
CDR3nt: TGCAGTGCCAATGGGGCTAGCGGGAGGAGCCCCTACAATGAGCAGTTCTTC